The T cell receptor beta chain described here comes from a study of T-cell reconstitution after alpha-beta-depleted transplantation in children. General study findings and limits: Newly generated T cells supplied most T-cell counts and diversity one year post-transplant.

There are many counts of this clonotype. Its antigen is still unknown. Unique molecular identifiers featured in how the TCRbeta library was prepared. TCRdb re-called the PCR reads with MiXCR, one entry per CDR3 protein. The repertoire includes some 300,000 distinct CDR3 sequences, around 7.3% of them detected once, and approximately 8.6% sits in the top ten. V was pared by 0 bases and J by 3 bases, with 6 bases between. Per germline, CDR1 SGHRS and CDR2 YFSETQ. The CDR3 length is 13 residues. The chain is built from TRBV5-1 and TRBJ1-2; D unclear. Sequenced material: peripheral blood, taken 360 days after TCRalphabeta/CD19-depleted stem cell transplant. This clonotype was sampled from a female patient aged 2-9 years who had a stem cell transplant for Fanconi anemia, so the T cells may come from the graft donor. CDR3 sequence (DNA): TGCGCCAGCAGCTTGGGGGAGGACTATGGCTACACCTTC. Residues: CASSLGEDYGYTF. The full variable domain, its missing parts supplied by reference TRBV5-1 and TRBJ1-2, is KAGVTQTPRYLIKTRGQQVTLSCSPISGHRSVSWYQQTPGQGLQFLFEYFSETQRNKGNFPGRFSGRQFSNSRSEMNVSTLELGDSALYLCASSLGEDYGYTFGSGTRLTVV.